The clone carrying this TCR beta chain was seen a handful of times. The data originate from a study of T-cell reconstitution after alpha-beta-depleted transplantation in children. Unique molecular identifiers featured in how the TCRbeta library was prepared. TCRdb recomputed calls from the PCR reads with MiXCR, one row per CDR3 protein. The sample yields approximately 390,000 distinct CDR3 sequences, 9.5% to 13% seen once. The germline V and J ends were trimmed by 1 base and 1 base, with 17 bases remaining between them. The CDR3 runs 18 residues. The material was PBMCs from the stem cell graft donor, obtained from the stem cell graft. The rearrangement joins TRBV12-3 or TRBV12-4 to TRBJ2-1; D perhaps matches TRBD2 (5 bases). The receptor's source is a human donor who donated a stem cell graft to a child with acute myeloid leukemia. CDR3 nucleotides: TGTGCCAGCAGTTTAGAGTTCTACCCGGGGAGTTCCTACAATGAGCAGTTCTTC. Translation: CASSLEFYPGSSYNEQFF.